The 20 T cell receptor beta chains reported below all come from one sample, sequenced in a study of blood T cell repertoires in COVID-19. Data came from immunoSEQ multiplex PCR; TCRdb stores just in-frame clones and leaves some out. The repertoire holds under 300,000 clones, with 88% as singletons. The sample was PBMCs or T cells enriched from blood (not recorded which). These receptors all stem from a woman aged 40 to 55 who had been exposed to COVID-19.

The J gene is TRBJ2-3, the V gene TRBV7-2; 11 bases fit TRBD1. Germline CDR1 and CDR2: SGHTA and FQGNSA. The CDR3 has 15 amino acids. After removal of 5 bases from V and 4 bases from J, the junction contained 5 bases not matched to a gene. The CDR3 region has the DNA TGTGCCAGCAGCATCCAGGGACAGGGGGCAGATACGCAGTATTTT. Its translation is CASSIQGQGADTQYF.

This clone was observed once. This chain joins TRBV3-1 (or the pseudogene TRBV3-2) and TRBJ1-4; 9 bases agree with TRBD1. Germline V gives CDR1 LGHDT, CDR2 YNNKEL (reference sequence). The J segment lost 8 bases and the V segment lost 0 bases, leaving 10 bases of the junction unmatched. The CDR3 spans 17 residues. In nucleotides, the CDR3 is TGTGCCAGCAGCCAAGATCTCCCCGACAGGGGGATAGAAAAACTGTTTTTT. It specifies CASSQDLPDRGIEKLFF.

This chain uses TRBV7-3 with TRBJ2-5; 7 bases match TRBD2. V gave up 6 bases and J gave up 1 base; unmatched junction bases: 11. The CDR3 consists of 16 residues. The germline V gene encodes CDR1 SGHTA and CDR2 FQGTGA. DNA for the CDR3: TGTGCCAGCAGTATTGGTAGCGGGTTTCCCCAAGAGACCCAGTACTTC. Translation: CASSIGSGFPQETQYF.

The V call is TRBV20-1, the J call TRBJ2-7; 12 bases line up with TRBD2. The CDR3 sequence is 16 residues long. With 3 bases clipped from V and 0 bases from J, the junction kept 6 bases outside the gene matches. The germline V gene has CDR1 DFQATT and CDR2 SNEGSKA (reference sequence). The CDR3 DNA follows: TGCAGTGCTAGTAGGACTAGCGGGGCGAGCTCCTACGAGCAGTACTTC. Its translation: CSASRTSGASSYEQYF.

This clone appeared many times. V gene TRBV3-1 (or the pseudogene TRBV3-2) combines with J gene TRBJ2-1; 13 nucleotides align to TRBD2. Germline trimming cut 1 base from V and 10 bases from J; bases unmatched to any gene: 10. The CDR3 has 17 residues. Germline-derived CDR1 and CDR2 are LGHDT and YNNKEL (reference sequence). The CDR3 reads CASSQVWTSGRSWEQFF. CDR3 sequence (DNA): TGTGCCAGCAGCCAAGTATGGACTAGCGGGAGATCTTGGGAGCAGTTCTTC.

The V gene is TRBV15, the J gene TRBJ1-1; D remains ambiguous. Per germline, CDR1 LNHNV and CDR2 YYDKDF (reference sequence). V dropped 4 bases and J dropped 5 bases, with 14 bases sitting between them. The CDR3 consists of 14 residues. CDR3 sequence reads: CATSTGSRGTEAFF. As DNA, the CDR3 is TGTGCCACCAGCACGGGTAGTCGAGGGACTGAAGCTTTCTTT.

The V gene is TRBV19, the J gene TRBJ1-1, with D perhaps TRBD1 (6 bases). V was trimmed by 5 bases and J by 7 bases, leaving 23 bases between them. The CDR3 extends over 16 amino acids. In germline, CDR1 is LNHDA, CDR2 SQIVND (reference sequence). CDR3 residues: CASSAPREGGRVEAFF. CDR3 nucleotides: TGTGCCAGTAGTGCCCCCCGGGAAGGGGGTCGGGTTGAAGCTTTCTTT. The full variable domain, its missing parts supplied by reference TRBV19 and TRBJ1-1, is DGGITQSPKYLFRKEGQNVTLSCEQNLNHDAMYWYRQDPGQGLRLIYYSQIVNDFQKGDIAEGYSVSREKKESFPLTVTSAQKNPTAFYLCASSAPREGGRVEAFFGQGTRLTVV.

The V and J genes are TRBV7-6 and TRBJ1-1; D is unresolved. This CDR3 has 15 residues. V was pared by 4 bases and J by 2 bases, with 14 bases between. Germline lookup yields CDR1 SGHVS and CDR2 FNYEAQ. CDR3 sequence (DNA): TGTGCCAGCAGCTCGAGGACCGGAGGTAACACTGAAGCTTTCTTT. This gives the protein CASSSRTGGNTEAFF.

The chain carries TRBV7-3 and TRBJ1-1; D remains ambiguous. CDR1 is SGHTA and CDR2 is FQGTGA in the germline V gene. Trimming removed 1 base at V and 1 base at J, with 7 bases between. This CDR3 spans 14 amino acids. The CDR3 here is CASSLSGQNTEAFF. The CDR3 DNA is TGTGCCAGCAGCTTAAGCGGGCAGAACACTGAAGCTTTCTTT.

This chain uses TRBV3-1 (or the pseudogene TRBV3-2) with TRBJ2-1, with TRBD1 matching 8 bases. CDR1 and CDR2 from the germline V gene are LGHDT and YNNKEL (reference sequence). The junction had 6 bases not matched to a gene; V was cut back by 2 bases and J by 6 bases. The CDR3 runs to 15 residues. CDR3: CASSQRGTGSNEQFF. CDR3 coding DNA: TGTGCCAGCAGCCAACGGGGGACAGGATCCAATGAGCAGTTCTTC.

The J gene is TRBJ1-3, the V gene TRBV7-2, with D possibly matching TRBD1 (6 bases). The germline V gene encodes CDR1 SGHTA and CDR2 FQGNSA. This CDR3 comprises 13 residues. V lost 6 bases and J 2 bases, leaving 8 bases between the germline ends. The CDR3 bases are TGTGCCAGCAGACAGGGTACTGGAAACACCATATATTTT. Encoded protein: CASRQGTGNTIYF.

The rearrangement joins TRBV11-3 to TRBJ2-5, with 13 bases that match TRBD2. CDR3 length equals 17 residues. J gave up 5 bases and V 5 bases, and 11 bases lay outside the gene matches. Germline CDR1 is SGHNT and CDR2 is YENEEA. DNA of the CDR3: TGTGCCAGCAGCCCCGGACTAGCGGGAGTTTTTGTCGAGACCCAGTACTTC. Residues: CASSPGLAGVFVETQYF. Drawing the rest from reference TRBV11-3 and TRBJ2-5, the complete variable domain is EAGVVQSPRYKIIEKKQPVAFWCNPISGHNTLYWYLQNLGQGPELLIRYENEEAVDDSQLPKDRFSAERLKGVDSTLKIQPAELGDSAVYLCASSPGLAGVFVETQYFGPGTRLLVL.

This chain connects TRBV5-1 to TRBJ1-5; D perhaps matches TRBD1 (5 bases). The CDR3 extends over 14 amino acids. Deletions cut 2 bases from V and 4 bases from J, with 10 bases between. Germline V gives CDR1 SGHRS, CDR2 YFSETQ. CDR3 region: CASSFSGGNQPQHF. CDR3 nucleotide sequence: TGCGCCAGCAGCTTTAGCGGGGGAAATCAGCCCCAGCATTTT.

This clone showed up just a few times. The gene calls are TRBV7-9 and TRBJ1-4; D gene unclear. This CDR3 has 15 residues. Trimming shortened V by 1 base and J by 4 bases, and 10 bases separated the two germline ends. Germline CDR1 and CDR2: SEHNR and FQNEAQ (reference sequence). The chain's CDR3 is CASSLVGSINEKLFF. DNA of the CDR3: TGTGCCAGCAGCTTAGTGGGCAGTATTAATGAAAAACTGTTTTTT.

The chain employs TRBV2 and TRBJ1-2; 7 positions match TRBD1. CDR3 length: 15 residues. The junction had 16 bases not matched to a gene; V was cut back by 9 bases and J by 6 bases. Germline V gene lookup returns CDR1 SNHLY and CDR2 FYNNEI. This CDR3 reads CASIHAPTGYNGYTF. CDR3 DNA: TGTGCCAGTATCCACGCCCCGACAGGGTATAATGGCTACACCTTC.

This clone is a singleton in its sample. The CDR3 DNA is TGTGCCAGTATTCCGGGACAGGGGTATCACGGCTACACCTTC. This translates into CASIPGQGYHGYTF. This chain joins TRBV19 and TRBJ1-2, with TRBD1 matching over 10 bases. Germline V CDR1 and CDR2: LNHDA, SQIVND (reference sequence). Trimming at V came to 7 bases and at J to 8 bases, leaving 10 bases not matched to a gene. The CDR3 is made up of 14 amino acids.

The chain joins TRBV7-3 to TRBJ2-5, with 8 bases that match TRBD2. The CDR3 loop spans 14 amino acids. V was pared by 5 bases and J by 2 bases, with 4 bases of the junction left unmatched. The germline V gene has CDR1 SGHTA and CDR2 FQGTGA. This CDR3 reads CASSDGTSQETQYF. The CDR3, as DNA: TGTGCCAGCAGCGACGGGACTAGTCAAGAGACCCAGTACTTC.

The J gene is TRBJ2-3, the V gene TRBV11-1, with D possibly matching TRBD1 (6 bases). This CDR3 has 18 amino acids. V lost 0 bases and J 4 bases, leaving 20 bases between the germline ends. The germline CDR1 and CDR2 sequences are SGHAT and FQDESV (reference sequence). CDR3 sequence: CASSLAPQPGENADTQYF. CDR3 nucleotide sequence: TGTGCCAGCAGCTTAGCCCCTCAACCAGGGGAAAACGCAGATACGCAGTATTTT. Drawing the rest from reference TRBV11-1 and TRBJ2-3, the complete variable domain is EAEVAQSPRYKITEKSQAVAFWCDPISGHATLYWYRQILGQGPELLVQFQDESVVDDSQLPKDRFSAERLKGVDSTLKIQPAELGDSAMYLCASSLAPQPGENADTQYFGPGTRLTVL.

This clone was seen only once. This chain links TRBV24-1 with TRBJ1-5; TRBD1 is a possible D gene (5 bases). CDR3 length equals 17 residues. Trimming took off 3 bases at V and 4 bases at J, with 18 bases between the two ends. CDR1 KGHDR and CDR2 SFDVKD come from the germline V gene. CDR3 DNA sequence: TGTGCCACCAGTGATAATGCAGGGCCAGGGTATAATCAGCCCCAGCATTTT. Encoded protein: CATSDNAGPGYNQPQHF.

This chain uses TRBV7-8 with TRBJ2-5; 9 nucleotides line up with TRBD1. J lost 5 bases, V lost 5 bases, and 6 bases had no gene match. CDR1 is SGHVS and CDR2 is FQNEAQ in the germline V gene. The CDR3 has 14 residues. DNA of the CDR3: TGTGCCAGCAGCCCCCCGGACAGGGGTGAGACCCAGTACTTC. It translates to CASSPPDRGETQYF.